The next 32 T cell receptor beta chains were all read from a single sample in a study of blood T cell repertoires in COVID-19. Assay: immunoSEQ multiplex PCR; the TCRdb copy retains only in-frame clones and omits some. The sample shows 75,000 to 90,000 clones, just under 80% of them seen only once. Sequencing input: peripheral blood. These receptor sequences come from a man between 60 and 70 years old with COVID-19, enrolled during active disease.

CDR3 sequence reads: CASSWGQGSAFF. CDR3 DNA sequence: TGTGCCAGCAGTTGGGGGCAGGGATCGGCTTTCTTT. The gene calls are TRBV6-2 or TRBV6-3 and TRBJ1-1, with D tentatively TRBD1 (6 bases). Germline V gene sequence: CDR1 MNHEY, CDR2 SVGEGT. Deletions cut 4 bases from V and 11 bases from J, with 14 bases between. The CDR3 loop spans 12 amino acids.

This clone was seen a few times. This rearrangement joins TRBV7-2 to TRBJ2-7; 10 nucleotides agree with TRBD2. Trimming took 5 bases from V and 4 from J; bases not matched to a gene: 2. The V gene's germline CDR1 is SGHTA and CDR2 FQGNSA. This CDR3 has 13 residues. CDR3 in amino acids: CASSQTSGYEQYF. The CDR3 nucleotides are TGTGCCAGCAGCCAGACTAGCGGGTACGAGCAGTACTTC.

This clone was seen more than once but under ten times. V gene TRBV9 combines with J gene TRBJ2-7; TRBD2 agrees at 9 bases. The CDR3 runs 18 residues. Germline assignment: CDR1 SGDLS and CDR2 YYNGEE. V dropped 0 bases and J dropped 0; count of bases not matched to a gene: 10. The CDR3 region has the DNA TGTGCCAGCAGCGTAGCTCCCTATAGCGGGAGTTTCTCCTACGAGCAGTACTTC. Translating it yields CASSVAPYSGSFSYEQYF.

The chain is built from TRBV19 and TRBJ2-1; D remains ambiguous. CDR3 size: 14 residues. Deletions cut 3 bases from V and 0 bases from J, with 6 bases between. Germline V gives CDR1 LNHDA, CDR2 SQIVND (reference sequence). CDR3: CASSIPSSYNEQFF. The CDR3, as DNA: TGTGCCAGTAGTATTCCGAGCTCCTACAATGAGCAGTTCTTC.

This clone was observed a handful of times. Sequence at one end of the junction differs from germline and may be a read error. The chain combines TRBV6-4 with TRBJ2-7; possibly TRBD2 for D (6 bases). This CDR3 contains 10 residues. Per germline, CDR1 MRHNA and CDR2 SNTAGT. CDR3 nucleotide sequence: TGTGCCAGCAGTCGGGGGAGCTACGGGTTC. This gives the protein CASSRGSYGF.

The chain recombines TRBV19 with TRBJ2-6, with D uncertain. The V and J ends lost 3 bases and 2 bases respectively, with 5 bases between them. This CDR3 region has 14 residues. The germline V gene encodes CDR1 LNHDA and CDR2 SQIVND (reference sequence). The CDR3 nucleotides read TGTGCCAGTAGTATTTCGGCTGGGGCCAACGTCCTGACTTTC. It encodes CASSISAGANVLTF.

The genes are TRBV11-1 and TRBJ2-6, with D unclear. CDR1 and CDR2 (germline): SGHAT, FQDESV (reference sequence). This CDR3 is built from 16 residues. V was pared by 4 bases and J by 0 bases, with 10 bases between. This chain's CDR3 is CASSSTYDSGANVLTF. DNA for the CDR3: TGTGCCAGCAGCTCTACCTATGACTCTGGGGCCAACGTCCTGACTTTC.

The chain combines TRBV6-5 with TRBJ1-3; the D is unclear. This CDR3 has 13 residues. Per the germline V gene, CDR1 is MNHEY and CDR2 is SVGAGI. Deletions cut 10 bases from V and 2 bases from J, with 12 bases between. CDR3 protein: CATLAGTGNTIYF. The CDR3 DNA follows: TGTGCCACCCTTGCGGGGACTGGAAACACCATATATTTT.

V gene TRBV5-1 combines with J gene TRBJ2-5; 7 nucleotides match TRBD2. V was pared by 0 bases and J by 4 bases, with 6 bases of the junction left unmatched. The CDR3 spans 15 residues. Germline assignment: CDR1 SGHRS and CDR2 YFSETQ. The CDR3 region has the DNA TGCGCCAGCAGCTTGGCGGGGGGATCGATAGAGACCCAGTACTTC. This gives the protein CASSLAGGSIETQYF.

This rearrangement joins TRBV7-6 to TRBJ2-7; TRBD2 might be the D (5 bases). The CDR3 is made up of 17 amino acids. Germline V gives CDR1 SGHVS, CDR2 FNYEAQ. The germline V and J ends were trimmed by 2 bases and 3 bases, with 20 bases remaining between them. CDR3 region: CASSLSGGLPWGYEQYF. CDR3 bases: TGTGCCAGCAGCTTATCTGGAGGCCTCCCCTGGGGCTACGAGCAGTACTTC.

The chain's CDR3 is CASSKSSYEQYF. CDR3 nucleotides: TGTGCCAGCAGTAAGAGCTCCTACGAGCAGTACTTC. The chain combines TRBV12-3 or TRBV12-4 with TRBJ2-7; D uncertain. The CDR3 length is 12 residues. V was shortened by 5 bases and J by 0 bases, with 5 bases between the two germline ends.

The CDR3 loop reads CASSPWTSGKNEQFF. CDR3 nucleotide sequence: TGTGCCAGCAGCCCTTGGACTAGCGGGAAGAATGAGCAGTTCTTC. V gene TRBV7-3 combines with J gene TRBJ2-1, with TRBD2 matching over 12 bases. This CDR3 spans 15 amino acids. V lost 5 bases to trimming and J lost 7 bases; unmatched junction nucleotides: 6. From germline, CDR1 is SGHTA and CDR2 FQGTGA. Drawing the rest from reference TRBV7-3 and TRBJ2-1, the complete variable domain is GAGVSQTPSNKVTEKGKYVELRCDPISGHTALYWYRQSLGQGPEFLIYFQGTGAADDSGLPNDRFFAVRPEGSVSTLKIQRTERGDSAVYLCASSPWTSGKNEQFFGPGTRLTVL.

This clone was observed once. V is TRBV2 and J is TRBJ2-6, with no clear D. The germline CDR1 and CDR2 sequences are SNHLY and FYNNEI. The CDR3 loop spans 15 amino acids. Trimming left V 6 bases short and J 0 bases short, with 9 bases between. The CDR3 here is CASRETGSGANVLTF. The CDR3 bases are TGTGCCAGCAGGGAGACGGGCTCTGGGGCCAACGTCCTGACTTTC.

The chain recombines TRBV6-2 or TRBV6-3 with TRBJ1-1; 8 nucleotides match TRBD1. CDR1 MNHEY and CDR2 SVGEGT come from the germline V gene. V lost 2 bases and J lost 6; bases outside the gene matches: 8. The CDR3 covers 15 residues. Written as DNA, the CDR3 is TGTGCCAGCAGTTACGGCTGGCAGGGGGCCCCTGAAGCTTTCTTT. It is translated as CASSYGWQGAPEAFF.

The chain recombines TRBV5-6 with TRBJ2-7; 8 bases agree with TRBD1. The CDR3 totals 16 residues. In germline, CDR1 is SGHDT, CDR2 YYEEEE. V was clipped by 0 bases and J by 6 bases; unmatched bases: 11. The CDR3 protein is CASSLDPGGVPFEQYF. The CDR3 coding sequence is TGTGCCAGCAGCTTGGATCCAGGGGGCGTTCCCTTCGAGCAGTACTTC.

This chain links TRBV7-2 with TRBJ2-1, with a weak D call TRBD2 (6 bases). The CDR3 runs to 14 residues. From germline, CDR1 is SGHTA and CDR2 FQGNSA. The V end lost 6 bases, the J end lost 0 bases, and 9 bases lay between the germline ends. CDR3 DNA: TGTGCCAGCAGGCGGGATCTCTCCTACAATGAGCAGTTCTTC. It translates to CASRRDLSYNEQFF.

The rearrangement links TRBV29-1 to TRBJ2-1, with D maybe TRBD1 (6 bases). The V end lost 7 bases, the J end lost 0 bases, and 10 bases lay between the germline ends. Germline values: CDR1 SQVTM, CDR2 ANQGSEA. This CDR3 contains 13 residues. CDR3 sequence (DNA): TGCAGCGCCTCAGGGGTCTCCTACAATGAGCAGTTCTTC. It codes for CSASGVSYNEQFF.

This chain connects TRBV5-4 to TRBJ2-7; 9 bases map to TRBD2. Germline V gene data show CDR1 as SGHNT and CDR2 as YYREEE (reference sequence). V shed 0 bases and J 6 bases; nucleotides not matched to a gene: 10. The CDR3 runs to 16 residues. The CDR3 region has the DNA TGTGCCAGCAGCTTGGCCTTATCAGCGGGAGGCGGCGAGCAGTACTTC. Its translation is CASSLALSAGGGEQYF.

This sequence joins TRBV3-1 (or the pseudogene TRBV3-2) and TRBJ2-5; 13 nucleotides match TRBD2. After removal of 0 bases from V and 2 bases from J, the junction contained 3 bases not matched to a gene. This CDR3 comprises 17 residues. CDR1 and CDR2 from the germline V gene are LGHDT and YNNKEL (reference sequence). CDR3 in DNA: TGTGCCAGCAGCCAAGATGGGGGACTAGCGGGACAAGAGACCCAGTACTTC. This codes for CASSQDGGLAGQETQYF.

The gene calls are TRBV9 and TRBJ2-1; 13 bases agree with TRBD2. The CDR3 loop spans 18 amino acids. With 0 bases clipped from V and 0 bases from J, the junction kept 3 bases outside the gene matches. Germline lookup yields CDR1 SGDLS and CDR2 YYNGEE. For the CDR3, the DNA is TGTGCCAGCAGCGTAGCGACTAGCGGGGGGCCCTCCTACAATGAGCAGTTCTTC. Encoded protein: CASSVATSGGPSYNEQFF. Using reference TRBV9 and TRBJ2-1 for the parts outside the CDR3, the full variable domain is DSGVTQTPKHLITATGQRVTLRCSPRSGDLSVYWYQQSLDQGLQFLIQYYNGEERAKGNILERFSAQQFPDLHSELNLSSLELGDSALYFCASSVATSGGPSYNEQFFGPGTRLTVL.

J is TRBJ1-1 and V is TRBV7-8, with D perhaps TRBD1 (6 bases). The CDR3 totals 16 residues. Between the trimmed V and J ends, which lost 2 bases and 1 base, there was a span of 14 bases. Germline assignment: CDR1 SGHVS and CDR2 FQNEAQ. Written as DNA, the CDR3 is TGTGCCAGCAGCTTATTAGCGGGGGGGCCGAACACTGAAGCTTTCTTT. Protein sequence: CASSLLAGGPNTEAFF.

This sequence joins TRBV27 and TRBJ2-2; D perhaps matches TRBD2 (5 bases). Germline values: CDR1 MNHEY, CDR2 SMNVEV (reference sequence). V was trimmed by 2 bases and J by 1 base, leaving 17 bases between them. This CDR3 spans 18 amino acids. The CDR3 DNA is TGTGCCAGCAGTTTACGGGTTCGTCTAGCAGGGAACACCGGGGAGCTGTTTTTT. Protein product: CASSLRVRLAGNTGELFF.

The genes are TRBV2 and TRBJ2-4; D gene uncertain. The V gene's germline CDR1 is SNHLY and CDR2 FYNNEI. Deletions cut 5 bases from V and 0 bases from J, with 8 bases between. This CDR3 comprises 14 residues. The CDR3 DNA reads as TGTGCCAGCAGTCTGCTACTAGCCAAAAACATTCAGTACTTC. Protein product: CASSLLLAKNIQYF.

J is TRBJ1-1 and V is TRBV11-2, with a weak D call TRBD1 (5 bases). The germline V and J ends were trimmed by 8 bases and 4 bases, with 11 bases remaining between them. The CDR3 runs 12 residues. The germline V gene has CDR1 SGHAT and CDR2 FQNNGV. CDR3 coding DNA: TGTGCCAGCGGAAGAAGGGGCACTGAAGCTTTCTTT. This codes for CASGRRGTEAFF.

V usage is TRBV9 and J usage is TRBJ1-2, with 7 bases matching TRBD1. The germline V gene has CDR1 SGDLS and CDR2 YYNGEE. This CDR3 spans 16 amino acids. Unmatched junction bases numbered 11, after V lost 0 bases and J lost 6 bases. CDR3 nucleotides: TGTGCCAGCAGCGTAGCCCCCCGACAGGGCCCAAATGGCTACACCTTC. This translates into CASSVAPRQGPNGYTF.

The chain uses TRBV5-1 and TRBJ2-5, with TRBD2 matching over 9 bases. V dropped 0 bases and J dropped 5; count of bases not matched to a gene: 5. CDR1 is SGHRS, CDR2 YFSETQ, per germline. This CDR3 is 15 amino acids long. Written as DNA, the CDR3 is TGCGCCAGCAGCTTGGAGCGGGGGGCCGGTGAGACCCAGTACTTC. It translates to CASSLERGAGETQYF.

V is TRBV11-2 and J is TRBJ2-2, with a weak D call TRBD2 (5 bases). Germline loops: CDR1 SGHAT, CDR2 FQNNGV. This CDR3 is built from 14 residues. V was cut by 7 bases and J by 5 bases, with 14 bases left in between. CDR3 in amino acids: CASNPKRETGELFF. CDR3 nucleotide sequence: TGTGCCAGCAACCCCAAGAGGGAGACCGGGGAGCTGTTTTTT.

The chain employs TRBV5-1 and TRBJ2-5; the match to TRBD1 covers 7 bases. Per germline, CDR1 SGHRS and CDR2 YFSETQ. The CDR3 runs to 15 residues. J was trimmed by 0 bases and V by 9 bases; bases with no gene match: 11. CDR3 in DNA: TGCGCCACCAGAACCGGGACAGCAAACCAAGAGACCCAGTACTTC. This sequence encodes CATRTGTANQETQYF.

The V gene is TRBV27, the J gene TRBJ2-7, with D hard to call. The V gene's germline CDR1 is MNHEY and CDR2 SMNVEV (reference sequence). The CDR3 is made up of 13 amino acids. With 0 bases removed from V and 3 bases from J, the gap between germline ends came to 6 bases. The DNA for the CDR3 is TGTGCCAGCAGTTTATCTCCAGACTACGAGCAGTACTTC. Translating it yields CASSLSPDYEQYF.

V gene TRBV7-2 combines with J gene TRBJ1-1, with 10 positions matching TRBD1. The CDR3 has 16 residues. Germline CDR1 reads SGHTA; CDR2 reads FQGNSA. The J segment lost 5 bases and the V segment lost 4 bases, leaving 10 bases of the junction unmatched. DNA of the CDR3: TGTGCCAGCAGCTCCCGGACAGGGGGGGTGGGGACTGAAGCTTTCTTT. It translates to CASSSRTGGVGTEAFF.

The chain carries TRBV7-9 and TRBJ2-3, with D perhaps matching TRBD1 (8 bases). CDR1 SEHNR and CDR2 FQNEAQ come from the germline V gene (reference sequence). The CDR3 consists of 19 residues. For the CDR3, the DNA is TGTGGCGCACAAACGATTAGGACAGGGAGGGAGGGGGCCACAGATACGCAGTATTTT. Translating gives CGAQTIRTGREGATDTQYF. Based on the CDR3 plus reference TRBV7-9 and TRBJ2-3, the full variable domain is DTGVSQNPRHKITKRGQNVTFRCDPISEHNRLYWYRQTLGQGPEFLTYFQNEAQLEKSRLLSDRFSAERPKGSFSTLEIQRTEQGDSAMYLCGAQTIRTGREGATDTQYFGPGTRLTVL.

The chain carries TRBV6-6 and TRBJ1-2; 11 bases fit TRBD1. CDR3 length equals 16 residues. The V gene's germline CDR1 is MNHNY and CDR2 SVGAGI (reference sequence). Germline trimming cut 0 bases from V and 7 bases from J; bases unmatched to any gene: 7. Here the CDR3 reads CASSYSSGTGGFGYTF. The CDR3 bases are TGTGCCAGCAGTTACTCGTCGGGGACAGGGGGGTTTGGCTACACCTTC.